Below, one T cell receptor (beta chain) is given with its context. These data originate in a study of blood T cells in healthy people across ages. This CDR3 contains 14 residues. Trimming left V 0 bases short and J 5 bases short, with 8 bases between. Germline assignment: CDR1 SGHRS and CDR2 YFSETQ. Next came a second PCR, run for about 7 to 12 cycles, which used a sample-barcoded 5' primer along with a J-beta primer mix. One entry per CDR3 protein results from TCRdb running MiXCR on the 5' RACE reads. This sample yields 600,000 to 900,000 distinct CDR3 sequences, of which 20% to 30% are seen a single time; roughly 3.1% belongs to the top ten. These data were also reused for a study on T cells of mothers and their children.

The chain links TRBV5-1 to TRBJ1-4; D is undetermined. Sequencing was carried out using blood. The receptor was isolated from a boy younger than 18 in good health. CDR3 amino acids: CASSLEEGNEKLFF. In nucleotides, the CDR3 is TGCGCCAGCAGCTTGGAGGAGGGAAATGAAAAACTGTTTTTT.